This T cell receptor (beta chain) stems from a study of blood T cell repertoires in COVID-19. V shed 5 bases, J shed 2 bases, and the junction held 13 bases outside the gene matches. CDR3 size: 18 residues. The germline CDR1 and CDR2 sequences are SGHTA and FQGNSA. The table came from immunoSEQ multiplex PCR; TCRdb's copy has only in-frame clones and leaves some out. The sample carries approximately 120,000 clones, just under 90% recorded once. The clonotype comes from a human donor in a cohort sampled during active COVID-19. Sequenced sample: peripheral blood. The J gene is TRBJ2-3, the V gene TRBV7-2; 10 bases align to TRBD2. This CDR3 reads CASSPLVAGGTNTDTQYF. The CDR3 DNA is TGTGCCAGCAGCCCCTTGGTAGCGGGGGGCACCAACACAGATACGCAGTATTTT.